This record looks at one T cell receptor beta chain sequence and its context. The data were taken from a study of blood T cell repertoires in COVID-19. The CDR3 contains 14 residues. CDR1 is MDHEN and CDR2 is SYDVKM in the germline V gene. V was trimmed by 1 base and J by 4 bases, leaving 10 bases between them. This table comes from immunoSEQ multiplex PCR, and its TCRdb copy is limited to in-frame clones, with some not included. The table records around 310,000 clones, 90% of them present only once. The V and J genes are TRBV28 and TRBJ2-5; D is undetermined. The clonotype comes from a woman aged 40 to 50 with COVID-19, enrolled during active disease. The sample taken for sequencing was peripheral blood. This CDR3 reads CASSLSPLTETQYF. The CDR3 nucleotides are TGTGCCAGCAGTTTATCCCCTCTAACAGAGACCCAGTACTTC.